This TCR beta chain was documented in a study of cytomegalovirus exposure and HLA in healthy donors. As for the study in general: One earlier analysis, a look at around 170 million T cells, found some 120 million unique TCR beta sequences.

Study observations and caveats: Under in vitro conditions, a few CMV-associated chains were confirmed as specific for CMV antigens.

V was pared by 2 bases and J by 2 bases, with 6 bases between. The CDR3 runs to 13 residues. Looked up from germline, CDR1 is MDHEN and CDR2 is SYDVKM. This PCR relied on a set of 60 Vbeta primers and 13 Jbeta primers. Sequencing used immunoSEQ multiplex PCR; TCRdb keeps in-frame clones, though not all of them. This table has some 150,000 clones, roughly four fifths appearing once. Notes on this clone: What it binds is unknown.

Sequencing input: PBMCs. The rearrangement links TRBV28 to TRBJ1-1; D remains unclear. This TCR came from a man aged 18 to 30 in good health and CMV-seropositive. The CDR3 loop is CASSLGPNTEAFF. The CDR3 DNA follows: TGTGCCAGCAGTTTAGGGCCTAACACTGAAGCTTTCTTT.